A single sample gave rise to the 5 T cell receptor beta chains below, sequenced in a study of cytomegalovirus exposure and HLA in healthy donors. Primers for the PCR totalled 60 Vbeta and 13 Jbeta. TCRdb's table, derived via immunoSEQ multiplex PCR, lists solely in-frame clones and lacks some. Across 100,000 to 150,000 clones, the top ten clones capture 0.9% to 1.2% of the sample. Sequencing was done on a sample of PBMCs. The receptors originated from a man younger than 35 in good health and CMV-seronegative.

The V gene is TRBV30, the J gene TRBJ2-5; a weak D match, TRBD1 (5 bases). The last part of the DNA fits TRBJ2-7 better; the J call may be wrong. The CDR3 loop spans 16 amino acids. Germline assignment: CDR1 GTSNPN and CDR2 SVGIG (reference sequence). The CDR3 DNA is TGTGCCTGGAGTGTATTTCAAGGGGCTCGCTCCTACGAGCAGTACTTC. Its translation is CAWSVFQGARSYEQYF.

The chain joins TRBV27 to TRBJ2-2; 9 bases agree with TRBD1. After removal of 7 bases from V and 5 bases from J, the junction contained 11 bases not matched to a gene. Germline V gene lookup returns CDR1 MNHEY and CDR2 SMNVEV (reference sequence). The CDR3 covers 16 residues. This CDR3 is CASTVEGTGRTGELFF. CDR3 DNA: TGTGCCAGCACCGTGGAGGGGACAGGGCGTACCGGGGAGCTGTTTTTT.

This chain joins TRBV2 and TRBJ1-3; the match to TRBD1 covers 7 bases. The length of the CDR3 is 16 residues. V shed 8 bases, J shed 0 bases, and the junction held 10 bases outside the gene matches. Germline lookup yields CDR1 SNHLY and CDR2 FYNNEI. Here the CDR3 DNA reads TGTGCCAGCTTGGTGGACAGGTGGAGCTCTGGAAACACCATATATTTT. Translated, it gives CASLVDRWSSGNTIYF. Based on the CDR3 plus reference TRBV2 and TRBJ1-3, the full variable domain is EPEVTQTPSHQVTQMGQEVILRCVPISNHLYFYWYRQILGQKVEFLVSFYNNEISEKSEIFDDQFSVERPDGSNFTLKIRSTKLEDSAMYFCASLVDRWSSGNTIYFGEGSWLTVV.

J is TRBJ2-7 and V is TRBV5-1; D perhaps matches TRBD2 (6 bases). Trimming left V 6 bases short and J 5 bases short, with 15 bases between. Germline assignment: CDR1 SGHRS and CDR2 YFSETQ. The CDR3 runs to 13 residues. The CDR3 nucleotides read TGCGCCAGCAACCTAGGAGGGTTCGACGAGCAGTACTTC. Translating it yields CASNLGGFDEQYF.

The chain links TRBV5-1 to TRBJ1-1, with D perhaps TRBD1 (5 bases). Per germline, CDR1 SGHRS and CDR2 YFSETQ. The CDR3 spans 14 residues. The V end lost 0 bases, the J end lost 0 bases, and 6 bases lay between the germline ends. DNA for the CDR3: TGCGCCAGCAGCTTGGGGGGCATGAACACTGAAGCTTTCTTT. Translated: CASSLGGMNTEAFF.